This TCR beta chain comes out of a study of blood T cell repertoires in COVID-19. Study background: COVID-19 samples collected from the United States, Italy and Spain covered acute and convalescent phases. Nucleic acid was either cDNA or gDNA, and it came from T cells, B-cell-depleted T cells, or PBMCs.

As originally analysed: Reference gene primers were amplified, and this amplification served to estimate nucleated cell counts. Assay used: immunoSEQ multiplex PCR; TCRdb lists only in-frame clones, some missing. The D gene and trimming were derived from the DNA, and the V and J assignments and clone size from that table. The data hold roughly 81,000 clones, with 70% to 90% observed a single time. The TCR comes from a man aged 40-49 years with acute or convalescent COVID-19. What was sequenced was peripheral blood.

The CDR3 sequence: CASSIGTVEAFF. In nucleotides, the CDR3 is TGTGCCAGTAGTATAGGGACAGTGGAAGCTTTCTTT. The chain is built from TRBV19 and TRBJ1-1, with TRBD1 as a possible D gene (6 bases). Germline CDR1 LNHDA, CDR2 SQIVND (reference sequence). Deletions cut 1 base from V and 8 bases from J, with 8 bases between. This CDR3 has 12 amino acids.